This T cell receptor (beta chain) was identified during a study of response to subunit inactivated influenza vaccine. The table lists this clonotype with a few counts. V lost 1 base and J 3 bases, leaving 19 bases between the germline ends. CDR1 and CDR2 (germline): MNHEY, SVGEGT. The CDR3 has 18 amino acids. TCRdb reprocessed the RT-PCR reads via MiXCR and lists one record per CDR3 protein. Of hundreds of thousands of distinct CDR3 sequences listed, approximately 17% are singletons. V and J are TRBV6-2 or TRBV6-3 and TRBJ1-5; tentative D call: TRBD1 (5 bases). This receptor was taken from a middle-aged man who received an inactivated influenza vaccine. The starting material was PBMCs from blood, obtained around 5 days after vaccination. CDR3 in amino acids: CASSYWFSWEGTNQPQHF. The CDR3 nucleotides are TGTGCCAGCAGTTACTGGTTTTCCTGGGAAGGGACCAATCAGCCCCAGCATTTT.